Listed below are T cell receptor beta chains from one sample, sequenced in a study of OX40 agonist ivuxolimab in advanced cancers. Using immunoSEQ multiplex PCR, the repertoire was profiled, and TCRdb retains in-frame clones only, with some absent. The top ten hold approximately 5.6% of the sample, which has just under 65,000 clones, under 95% seen once. The sample in question was CD4+ or CD8+ T cells sorted from blood, obtained in a trial of the OX40 agonist ivuxolimab. The receptor source for this set is an adult with an advanced solid tumor such as melanoma, head and neck, liver or kidney cancer. Each CDR3 is given with its conserved first and last residue. The D gene is left open where the match is weak. Rows give clone size only sometimes, using once, few, many, or a class for an expanded clone.

>-|TRBV29-1|-|TRBJ1-2
CSVGFQEDGYTF
TGCAGCGTTGGCTTCCAAGAGGATGGCTACACCTTC
>-|TRBV28|-|TRBJ2-7
CASRQLPSEQYF
TGTGCCAGCCGACAACTACCCTCCGAGCAGTACTTC
>-|TRBV19|TRBD1|TRBJ1-5
CASSARTGINQPQHF
TGTGCCAGTAGTGCCAGGACAGGGATCAATCAGCCCCAGCATTTT
>-|TRBV7-3|-|TRBJ1-1
CASSLTPETEAFF
TGTGCCAGCAGCTTAACCCCTGAAACTGAAGCTTTCTTT
>-|TRBV5-8|TRBD1|TRBJ1-2
CASSPKGAAYGYTF
TGTGCCAGCAGCCCAAAGGGGGCTGCCTATGGCTACACCTTC
>-|TRBV28|TRBD1|TRBJ2-3
CAYSRTGITDTQYF
TGTGCCTACTCCCGGACAGGAATAACAGATACGCAGTATTTT
>-|TRBV6-1|-|TRBJ2-2
CASIDGPVSGELFF
TGTGCCAGCATCGACGGACCAGTTTCCGGGGAGCTGTTTTTT
>-|TRBV2|TRBD2|TRBJ2-7
CASRTSGAWEQYF
TGTGCCAGCAGGACTAGCGGGGCCTGGGAGCAGTACTTC
>-|TRBV6-6|-|TRBJ2-7
CASSGPPGGVEQYF
TGTGCCAGCAGCGGGCCCCCCGGAGGTGTGGAGCAGTACTTC
>-|TRBV6-1|-|TRBJ1-5
CASSILGASNQPQHF
TGTGCCAGCAGTATATTGGGCGCGTCCAATCAGCCCCAGCATTTT
>-|TRBV5-1|TRBD1|TRBJ2-1
CASSLGTGGYNEQFF
TGCGCCAGCAGCTTGGGGACAGGGGGCTACAATGAGCAGTTCTTC
>-|TRBV6-6|-|TRBJ1-4
CASRGGMNNEKLFF
TGTGCCAGCCGAGGGGGGATGAATAATGAAAAACTGTTTTTT
>-|TRBV2|-|TRBJ2-5
CASTGLGTQETQYF
TGTGCCAGCACCGGGTTGGGGACCCAAGAGACCCAGTACTTC
>few|TRBV9|TRBD2|TRBJ2-1
CASSVPAGAGNEQFF
TGTGCCAGCAGCGTTCCAGCGGGAGCTGGCAATGAGCAGTTCTTC
>-|TRBV19|TRBD1|TRBJ2-7
CASRETGIYEQYF
TGTGCCAGTAGGGAGACAGGGATCTACGAGCAGTACTTC
>-|TRBV7-6|-|TRBJ2-3
CASSSIIGTQYF
TGTGCCAGCAGCTCGATAATAGGTACGCAGTATTTT
>-|TRBV7-9|-|TRBJ1-2
CASSATIRVGYYGYTF
TGTGCCAGCAGCGCCACGATTAGAGTGGGGTACTATGGCTACACCTTC
>-|TRBV7-3|-|TRBJ2-1
CASSQGGKYNEQFF
TGTGCCAGCAGCCAGGGGGGCAAGTACAATGAGCAGTTCTTC
>-|TRBV19|-|TRBJ2-7
CASSSISFTSEQYF
TGTGCCAGTAGTTCGATTAGTTTCACCTCCGAGCAGTACTTC
>-|TRBV10-3|TRBD2|TRBJ2-7
CAISGLAGDEQYF
TGTGCCATCTCCGGACTAGCGGGCGACGAGCAGTACTTC
>-|TRBV29-1|TRBD1|TRBJ1-2
CSVALGQGRGYTF
TGCAGCGTTGCTCTAGGACAGGGACGGGGCTACACCTTC
>-|TRBV2|TRBD1|TRBJ2-7
CASSFPRDSAEQYF
TGTGCCAGCAGTTTCCCCCGGGACAGTGCCGAGCAGTACTTC
>-|TRBV11-2|-|TRBJ2-7
CASSLDGGLLYF
TGTGCCAGCAGCTTAGATGGCGGACTACTGTACTTC
>-|TRBV5-1|-|TRBJ2-3
CASSLKPPGGGDTQYF
TGCGCCAGCAGCTTGAAACCTCCCGGAGGGGGAGATACGCAGTATTTT
>-|TRBV21-1|-|TRBJ2-5
CASSKAGQGIGETQYF
TGTGCCAGCAGCAAAGCGGGACAGGGGATAGGAGAGACCCAGTACTTC
>-|TRBV29-1|TRBD2|TRBJ2-7
CSVGSRPSGTYEQYF
TGCAGCGTTGGCAGCCGTCCTAGCGGGACCTACGAGCAGTACTTC
>-|TRBV7-9|TRBD2|TRBJ2-1
CASSTRASGRTEQFF
TGTGCCAGCAGCACCCGGGCGAGCGGGAGGACTGAGCAGTTCTTC
>-|TRBV2|-|TRBJ1-1
CASMWGSGTEAFF
TGTGCCTCTATGTGGGGGAGTGGCACTGAAGCTTTCTTT
>-|TRBV11-2|-|TRBJ2-5
CASSLVPMETQYF
TGTGCCAGCAGCTTAGTTCCCATGGAGACCCAGTACTTC
>-|TRBV27|-|TRBJ1-1
CASKEGGGPVEKSFF
TGTGCCAGCAAGGAGGGGGGCGGGCCGGTGGAGAAGTCTTTCTTT
>once|TRBV29-1|TRBD2|TRBJ2-1
CSVERLSSGLSYNEQFF
TGCAGCGTTGAGAGACTATCTAGCGGACTCTCCTACAATGAGCAGTTCTTC
>-|TRBV10-1|-|TRBJ2-7
CASSAGHYEQYF
TGCGCCAGCAGTGCTGGACATTACGAGCAGTACTTC
>-|TRBV2|-|TRBJ2-1
CASSKDRSSYNEQFF
TGTGCCAGCAGCAAAGACAGGAGCTCCTACAATGAGCAGTTCTTC
>-|TRBV28|-|TRBJ1-1
CASSPLLNTEAFF
TGTGCCAGCAGTCCCCTATTGAACACTGAAGCTTTCTTT
>-|TRBV5-1|TRBD1|TRBJ1-3
CASSSSLGLGGQGSGNTIYF
TGCGCCAGCAGCTCAAGCTTGGGTTTAGGTGGACAGGGTTCTGGAAACACCATATATTTT
>-|TRBV19|-|TRBJ1-5
CATSGQYSNQPQHF
TGTGCCACCTCCGGACAATATAGCAATCAGCCCCAGCATTTT
>-|TRBV30|-|TRBJ2-7
CAWSRSVGDAGYF
TGTGCCTGGAGTCGTTCCGTGGGGGACGCAGGGTACTTC
>few|TRBV6-5|TRBD1|TRBJ1-1
CASRQGAREAFF
TGTGCCAGCAGACAGGGGGCGAGGGAAGCTTTCTTT
>-|TRBV7-2|-|TRBJ2-3
CASSLGWDTQYF
TGTGCCAGCAGCTTGGGTTGGGATACGCAGTATTTT
>-|TRBV11-1|-|TRBJ2-2
CASSTLGAGGTGELFF
TGTGCCAGCAGCACCCTAGGGGCAGGTGGGACCGGGGAGCTGTTTTTT
>-|TRBV30|TRBD1|TRBJ1-4
CARETGLKLFF
TGTGCCCGAGAGACAGGGCTAAAACTGTTTTTT
>-|TRBV2|TRBD1|TRBJ1-2
CASSWTGQEGYTF
TGTGCCAGCAGTTGGACAGGGCAAGAGGGCTACACCTTC
>-|TRBV6-6|TRBD1|TRBJ2-2
CASSLWTGRGGELFF
TGTGCCAGCAGTCTCTGGACAGGGCGTGGCGGGGAGCTGTTTTTT
>-|TRBV28|-|TRBJ1-6
CASKQVLYNSPLHF
TGTGCCAGCAAACAGGTTCTCTATAATTCACCCCTCCACTTT
>once|TRBV7-2|-|TRBJ1-1
CASSLKTVMNTEAFF
TGTGCCAGCAGCTTGAAGACAGTCATGAACACTGAAGCTTTCTTT
>-|TRBV28|-|TRBJ2-7
CASIPGIRPYEQYF
TGTGCCAGCATCCCTGGAATAAGACCCTACGAGCAGTACTTC
>few|TRBV30|-|TRBJ1-2
CAWRGARGYTF
TGTGCCTGGCGAGGGGCGAGGGGCTACACCTTC
>-|TRBV27|TRBD1|TRBJ1-5
CASSLRGQGIGDNQPQHF
TGTGCCAGCAGTTTAAGGGGACAGGGCATAGGGGACAATCAGCCCCAGCATTTT
>-|TRBV2|-|TRBJ2-1
CASSTTNEQFF
TGTGCCAGCAGCACTACCAATGAGCAGTTCTTC
>-|TRBV27|-|TRBJ2-6
CASSLDGVSSGANVLTF
TGTGCCAGCAGTTTAGACGGGGTCAGCTCTGGGGCCAACGTCCTGACTTTC
>-|TRBV6-1|-|TRBJ2-7
CASSYSFQNSYEQYF
TGTGCCAGCAGCTATAGTTTTCAGAACTCCTACGAGCAGTACTTC
>few|TRBV10-3|-|TRBJ2-2
CAISVSTGELFF
TGTGCCATCAGTGTTTCTACCGGGGAGCTGTTTTTT
>-|TRBV20-1|-|TRBJ2-7
CSAWGQLEQYF
TGCAGTGCTTGGGGGCAGCTCGAGCAGTACTTC
>once|TRBV5-1|-|TRBJ2-6
CASEPGPSGANVLTF
TGCGCCAGCGAACCGGGGCCCTCTGGGGCCAACGTCCTGACTTTC
>-|TRBV18|-|TRBJ1-3
CASSPAQVTPGNTIYF
TGTGCCAGCTCACCCGCACAGGTTACGCCTGGAAACACCATATATTTT